What follows are 10 T cell receptor beta chains derived from one specimen sequenced in a study of blood T cell repertoires in COVID-19. Here immunoSEQ multiplex PCR was the method, and the copy in TCRdb shows in-frame clones only, minus some. The repertoire holds 140,000 to 150,000 clones, with 88% as singletons. Material: peripheral blood. The receptors derive from a human donor in a cohort sampled during active COVID-19.

The CDR3 sequence: CASSQEEFLMNQETQYF. The CDR3 coding sequence is TGCGCCAGCAGCCAAGAGGAGTTTTTAATGAATCAAGAGACCCAGTACTTC. This chain uses TRBV4-1 with TRBJ2-5; no definite D call. This CDR3 is 17 amino acids long. V dropped 0 bases and J dropped 2 bases, with 16 bases sitting between them. Germline V gene sequence: CDR1 MGHRA, CDR2 YSYEKL.

This CDR3 is CASSEADGRISGANVLTF. The CDR3 nucleotides read TGTGCCAGCAGTGAAGCTGACGGCAGGATCTCTGGGGCCAACGTCCTGACTTTC. The chain has TRBV2 and TRBJ2-6, with unresolved D. The CDR3 consists of 18 residues. From germline, CDR1 is SNHLY and CDR2 FYNNEI. The V end lost 0 bases, the J end lost 0 bases, and 12 bases lay between the germline ends.

V is TRBV4-3 and J is TRBJ2-1; 8 positions match TRBD2. This CDR3 contains 15 residues. J was trimmed by 8 bases and V by 3 bases; bases with no gene match: 9. Germline V lookup: CDR1 LGHNA, CDR2 YSLEER. The DNA of the CDR3 is TGCGCCAGCAGCCATGCCGGGACTAGGAGCCATGAGCAGTTCTTC. Its protein product is CASSHAGTRSHEQFF.

The chain is built from TRBV6-4 and TRBJ2-7; 7 positions agree with TRBD2. The CDR3 is made up of 15 amino acids. V lost 3 bases, J lost 6 bases, and 11 bases stayed unmatched. Germline CDR1 reads MRHNA; CDR2 reads SNTAGT. DNA for the CDR3: TGTGCCAGCAGTGAGAATATCGGGACTACGGGCGAGCAGTACTTC. Its protein product is CASSENIGTTGEQYF.

The chain joins TRBV5-4 to TRBJ1-1; 8 positions match TRBD1. Germline V gene data show CDR1 as SGHNT and CDR2 as YYREEE (reference sequence). The V segment lost 0 bases and the J segment 1 base; nucleotides outside the gene matches: 5. The CDR3 is 16 residues long. CDR3 amino acids: CASSLGPGGANTEAFF. Written as DNA, the CDR3 is TGTGCCAGCAGCTTGGGGCCAGGGGGCGCGAACACTGAAGCTTTCTTT. The full variable domain, with the rest looked up from reference TRBV5-4 and TRBJ1-1, is ETGVTQSPTHLIKTRGQQVTLRCSSQSGHNTVSWYQQALGQGPQFIFQYYREEENGRGNFPPRFSGLQFPNYSSELNVNALELDDSALYLCASSLGPGGANTEAFFGQGTRLTVV.

Concerning this clone: This same CDR3 is encoded by further DNA sequences in the sample. This sequence joins TRBV28 and TRBJ1-2, with no clear D. V lost 6 bases and J 4 bases, leaving 9 bases between the germline ends. CDR3 length: 12 residues. Looked up from germline, CDR1 is MDHEN and CDR2 is SYDVKM. The CDR3, as DNA: TGTGCCAGCAGGACCACGGGCTATGGCTACACCTTC. Translation: CASRTTGYGYTF.

The chain joins TRBV18 to TRBJ2-1; 11 bases match TRBD2. Germline V lookup: CDR1 KGHSH, CDR2 LQKENI. The V and J ends lost 1 base and 0 bases, in that order; junction bases with no gene match: 8. CDR3 length: 19 residues. CDR3 in DNA: TGTGCCAGCTCACCACGCCTAGCGGGAGGCCTGAGCTCCTACAATGAGCAGTTCTTC. Amino acid sequence: CASSPRLAGGLSSYNEQFF.

This rearrangement joins TRBV6-4 to TRBJ2-2, with 8 bases lining up with TRBD1. Germline-derived CDR1 and CDR2 are MRHNA and SNTAGT. This CDR3 is 16 amino acids long. Trimming at V came to 7 bases and at J to 6 bases, leaving 13 bases not matched to a gene. The CDR3 loop reads CASIPDRAEGPGELFF. CDR3 bases: TGTGCCAGCATACCGGACAGGGCTGAAGGGCCCGGGGAGCTGTTTTTT.

This chain uses TRBV5-4 with TRBJ1-6; D may be TRBD1 (5 bases). There are 14 residues in the CDR3. Per the germline V gene, CDR1 is SGHNT and CDR2 is YYREEE (reference sequence). Trimming pared 2 bases from V and 10 bases from J, leaving 13 bases between. This chain's CDR3 is CASSLRGEGSPLHF. The CDR3 bases are TGTGCCAGCAGCTTACGGGGGGAAGGGTCACCCCTCCACTTT. The complete variable domain, with remaining parts taken from reference TRBV5-4 and TRBJ1-6, reads ETGVTQSPTHLIKTRGQQVTLRCSSQSGHNTVSWYQQALGQGPQFIFQYYREEENGRGNFPPRFSGLQFPNYSSELNVNALELDDSALYLCASSLRGEGSPLHFGNGTRLTVT.

This chain joins TRBV5-4 and TRBJ2-7; D may be TRBD2 (6 bases). The germline V gene encodes CDR1 SGHNT and CDR2 YYREEE (reference sequence). Trimming cost V 4 bases and J 3 bases, with 17 bases left between them. The CDR3 is 15 residues long. The CDR3 nucleotides are TGTGCCAGCAGCCGGGGGTCGGGACTTAACTACGAGCAGTACTTC. This sequence encodes CASSRGSGLNYEQYF.